The 18 T cell receptor beta chains below come from one sample, sequenced in a study of blood T cell repertoires in COVID-19. The data were produced by immunoSEQ multiplex PCR, yet TCRdb's version contains in-frame clones alone and is incomplete. The sample has over 200,000 clones; about 76% are singletons. The sequenced material came from PBMCs or T cells enriched from blood (not recorded which). Receptors originate from a woman aged 50 to 60 with acute COVID-19.

The gene calls are TRBV12-3 or TRBV12-4 and TRBJ1-1, with D possibly TRBD1 on 5 matching bases. This CDR3 spans 13 amino acids. V lost 8 bases and J lost 5, with 15 bases in between. The CDR3 DNA sequence: TGTGCCAGCTTGAGTAATAGGGGAACTGAAGCTTTCTTT. Protein: CASLSNRGTEAFF.

This clone was counted between two and nine times. This chain connects TRBV14 to TRBJ2-5, with TRBD2 matching 8 bases. The V segment lost 1 base and the J segment 5 bases; nucleotides outside the gene matches: 18. The CDR3 runs to 19 residues. Germline V gene sequence: CDR1 SGHDN, CDR2 FVKESK. The DNA for the CDR3 is TGTGCCAGCAGCCAAGTGGGGACTAGTATTGCGCGGAGGCTTGAGACCCAGTACTTC. Encoded protein: CASSQVGTSIARRLETQYF.

J is TRBJ1-4 and V is TRBV7-9; D remains unclear. V lost 7 bases and J lost 2, with 14 bases in between. From germline, CDR1 is SEHNR and CDR2 FQNEAQ (reference sequence). The CDR3 extends over 15 amino acids. The CDR3 sequence: CASKKGGKTNEKLFF. DNA for the CDR3: TGTGCCAGCAAAAAAGGCGGGAAGACTAATGAAAAACTGTTTTTT.

This clone was counted a single time. CDR3 DNA: TGTGCCAGCTCCCGCGGGAGTCAAGAGACCCAGTACTTC. It yields the protein CASSRGSQETQYF. The J gene is TRBJ2-5, the V gene TRBV18; the match to TRBD2 covers 7 bases. With 6 bases clipped from V and 2 bases from J, the junction kept 3 bases outside the gene matches. Germline V lookup: CDR1 KGHSH, CDR2 LQKENI. The CDR3 contains 13 residues.

The chain employs TRBV3-1 (or the pseudogene TRBV3-2) and TRBJ1-3; maybe TRBD1 (6 bases). With 2 bases removed from V and 0 bases from J, the gap between germline ends came to 11 bases. The CDR3 is 16 amino acids. Germline CDR1 and CDR2: LGHDT and YNNKEL (reference sequence). CDR3 nucleotide sequence: TGTGCCAGCAGCCAATTTGGGGGCGGCTCTGGAAACACCATATATTTT. It codes for CASSQFGGGSGNTIYF.

The V and J genes are TRBV6-2 or TRBV6-3 and TRBJ1-2; D is possibly TRBD1 (6 bases). The V and J ends lost 2 bases and 6 bases respectively, with 13 bases between them. CDR1 and CDR2 from the germline V gene are MNHEY and SVGEGT. This CDR3 is built from 14 residues. The CDR3 DNA follows: TGTGCCAGCAGTTACGCGACAGGATTCGATGGCTACACCTTC. Protein product: CASSYATGFDGYTF.

This chain joins TRBV9 and TRBJ2-5; 12 positions agree with TRBD2. The J segment lost 1 base and the V segment lost 2 bases, leaving 6 bases of the junction unmatched. Germline V lookup: CDR1 SGDLS, CDR2 YYNGEE. There are 17 residues in the CDR3. The CDR3 protein is CASSVGTSGGTQETQYF. CDR3 coding DNA: TGTGCCAGCAGCGTGGGCACTAGCGGGGGGACCCAAGAGACCCAGTACTTC. The entire variable domain, with the rest obtained from reference TRBV9 and TRBJ2-5, is as follows: DSGVTQTPKHLITATGQRVTLRCSPRSGDLSVYWYQQSLDQGLQFLIQYYNGEERAKGNILERFSAQQFPDLHSELNLSSLELGDSALYFCASSVGTSGGTQETQYFGPGTRLLVL.

This clone was detected only once. This chain joins TRBV19 and TRBJ2-7; 8 bases are shared with TRBD2. J lost 0 bases, V lost 5 bases, and 9 bases had no gene match. From germline, CDR1 is LNHDA and CDR2 SQIVND (reference sequence). The CDR3 consists of 16 residues. The CDR3 DNA follows: TGTGCCAGTAGTGACGGCGGGAGGACGAGCTCCTACGAGCAGTACTTC. This gives the protein CASSDGGRTSSYEQYF.

A few counts support this clone. The rearrangement uses TRBV4-1 and TRBJ1-1, with 8 positions matching TRBD1. CDR1 and CDR2 (germline): MGHRA, YSYEKL. The CDR3 runs to 16 residues. With V trimmed by 2 bases and J by 3 bases, 8 bases remained unmatched. DNA for the CDR3: TGCGCCAGCAGCCAAACCCATTTGGACAGGGACACTGAAGCTTTCTTT. As protein: CASSQTHLDRDTEAFF.

The chain's CDR3 is CASTTTSGGANEQFF. DNA of the CDR3: TGTGCCAGCACCACAACTAGCGGGGGGGCTAATGAGCAGTTCTTC. This rearrangement joins TRBV3-1 (or the pseudogene TRBV3-2) to TRBJ2-1; TRBD2 aligns across 13 bases. This CDR3 contains 15 residues. Germline V gene sequence: CDR1 LGHDT, CDR2 YNNKEL (reference sequence). Trimming took 7 bases from V and 7 from J; bases not matched to a gene: 7.

The chain uses TRBV24-1 and TRBJ2-3, with a weak D call TRBD2 (5 bases). Trimming removed 1 base at V and 1 base at J, with 8 bases between. Looked up from germline, CDR1 is KGHDR and CDR2 is SFDVKD. This CDR3 region has 15 residues. CDR3 DNA: TGTGCCACCAGTGATTTCGGCGGGCGCACAGATACGCAGTATTTT. Residues: CATSDFGGRTDTQYF.

This clone was seen a handful of times. The chain combines TRBV5-1 with TRBJ2-7; 14 bases align to TRBD2. Trimming cost V 0 bases and J 0 bases; bases outside gene matches: 2. Germline CDR1 and CDR2: SGHRS and YFSETQ. The CDR3 runs 17 residues. CDR3 protein: CASSLAGLAGASYEQYF. CDR3 nucleotide sequence: TGCGCCAGCAGCTTGGCGGGACTAGCGGGAGCCTCCTACGAGCAGTACTTC.

This sequence joins TRBV4-3 and TRBJ2-3; 13 bases are shared with TRBD2. CDR1 and CDR2 from the germline V gene are LGHNA and YSLEER. V lost 1 base, J lost 6 bases, and 10 bases stayed unmatched. CDR3 length: 18 residues. The CDR3 is CASSQGRETSGRSDTQYF. The CDR3 region has the DNA TGCGCCAGCAGCCAAGGAAGGGAGACTAGCGGGAGGTCCGATACGCAGTATTTT.

The chain uses TRBV27 and TRBJ2-7; TRBD2 is a possible D gene (5 bases). V shed 7 bases and J shed 2 bases, with 18 bases lying between them. The germline V gene has CDR1 MNHEY and CDR2 SMNVEV (reference sequence). This CDR3 spans 15 amino acids. CDR3: CASNFASRLPYEQYF. The CDR3 DNA reads as TGTGCCAGCAATTTTGCTAGCCGTCTCCCCTACGAGCAGTACTTC.

The DNA of the CDR3 is TGTGCCAGCAGCTTACAGGGTTGGCAAGAGACCCAGTACTTC. Its protein product is CASSLQGWQETQYF. This chain connects TRBV5-6 to TRBJ2-5; D may be TRBD1 (6 bases). CDR3 length: 14 amino acids. Germline values: CDR1 SGHDT, CDR2 YYEEEE. Trimming pared 2 bases from V and 2 bases from J, leaving 10 bases between.

The chain combines TRBV25-1 with TRBJ2-5, with a tentative D call TRBD1 (5 bases). This CDR3 contains 13 residues. Germline assignment: CDR1 MGHDK and CDR2 SYGVNS. Trimming removed 5 bases at V and 1 base at J, with 8 bases between. CDR3 protein: CASSLTAQETQYF. As DNA, the CDR3 is TGTGCCAGCAGTTTGACAGCCCAAGAGACCCAGTACTTC.

J is TRBJ2-7 and V is TRBV3-1 (or the pseudogene TRBV3-2); D gene uncertain. V was cut by 1 base and J by 7 bases, with 11 bases left in between. Germline V gives CDR1 LGHDT, CDR2 YNNKEL (reference sequence). The CDR3 is made up of 13 amino acids. CDR3 coding DNA: TGTGCCAGCAGCCAAGTCTATAAACGGGAGCAGTACTTC. As protein: CASSQVYKREQYF.

This sequence joins TRBV19 and TRBJ2-7; 8 nucleotides align to TRBD1. The CDR3 extends over 15 amino acids. Trimming took 5 bases from V and 0 from J; bases not matched to a gene: 6. Looked up from germline, CDR1 is LNHDA and CDR2 is SQIVND (reference sequence). The CDR3 bases are TGTGCCAGTAGTCTCGGGACAGGATTCTCCTACGAGCAGTACTTC. Its protein is CASSLGTGFSYEQYF.